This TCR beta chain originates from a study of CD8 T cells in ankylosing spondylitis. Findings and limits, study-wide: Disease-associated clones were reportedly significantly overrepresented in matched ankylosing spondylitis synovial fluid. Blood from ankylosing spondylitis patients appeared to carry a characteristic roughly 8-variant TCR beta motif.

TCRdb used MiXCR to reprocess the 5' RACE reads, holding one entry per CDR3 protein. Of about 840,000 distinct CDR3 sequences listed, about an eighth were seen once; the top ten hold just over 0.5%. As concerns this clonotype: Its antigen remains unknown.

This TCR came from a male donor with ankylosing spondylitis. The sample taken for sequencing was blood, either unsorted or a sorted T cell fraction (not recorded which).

The CDR3 DNA is TGCAGTGCTAGGCGGGCGGCCGCCAAAAACATTCAGTACTTC. It is translated as CSARRAAAKNIQYF. V usage is TRBV20-1 and J usage is TRBJ2-4; the D gene is possibly TRBD2 (5 bases). Germline lookup yields CDR1 DFQATT and CDR2 SNEGSKA (reference sequence). The CDR3 sequence is 14 residues long. V was pared by 3 bases and J by 1 base, with 10 bases between.